These 13 T cell receptor beta chains originate from one sample sequenced in a study of T cell responses to AZD1222 COVID-19 vaccine. Profiling relied on immunoSEQ multiplex PCR, and the TCRdb table lists in-frame clones only, not all of them. This sample carries tens of thousands of clones, about 93% of them seen once, and the ten largest clones take less than 5.5%. The sample in question was peripheral blood, obtained on day 0 of MenACWY control vaccination. The receptors stem from an adult in good health.

CDR3 DNA sequence: TGTGCCAGCAGCCAAGATCTGACCACTGGAAACACCATATATTTT. Protein sequence: CASSQDLTTGNTIYF. V and J are TRBV3-1 (or the pseudogene TRBV3-2) and TRBJ1-3; unclear D gene. The germline CDR1 and CDR2 sequences are LGHDT and YNNKEL (reference sequence). Deletions cut 0 bases from V and 2 bases from J, with 8 bases between. CDR3 length equals 15 residues.

The rearrangement links TRBV6-5 to TRBJ1-4; 7 bases are shared with TRBD1. The germline CDR1 and CDR2 sequences are MNHEY and SVGAGI. The CDR3 loop spans 15 amino acids. Trimming cost V 6 bases and J 3 bases; bases outside gene matches: 7. CDR3 nucleotide sequence: TGTGCCAGCAGCCGGGACAGCCCGCCTAATGAAAAACTGTTTTTT. This translates into CASSRDSPPNEKLFF.

This chain connects TRBV4-1 to TRBJ1-2; D is unresolved. Germline V gene sequence: CDR1 MGHRA, CDR2 YSYEKL. The CDR3 covers 17 residues. With 0 bases removed from V and 5 bases from J, the gap between germline ends came to 19 bases. CDR3 sequence (DNA): TGCGCCAGCAGCCAAGACGGATTAGGAGGTGGAATTTATGGCTACACCTTC. This codes for CASSQDGLGGGIYGYTF.

The V call is TRBV25-1, the J call TRBJ2-1, with D perhaps matching TRBD2 (6 bases). Germline CDR1 and CDR2: MGHDK and SYGVNS. Trimming removed 3 bases at V and 8 bases at J, with 17 bases between. CDR3 length equals 15 residues. In DNA form, the CDR3 reads TGTGCCAGCAGTGATGCGGGATCCAGGGACCATGAGCAGTTCTTC. It specifies CASSDAGSRDHEQFF.

The chain recombines TRBV28 with TRBJ1-2, with 7 nucleotides matching TRBD1. Germline trimming cut 1 base from V and 8 bases from J; bases unmatched to any gene: 13. CDR3 length: 16 residues. Germline V CDR1 and CDR2: MDHEN, SYDVKM. CDR3 sequence (DNA): TGTGCCAGCAGTTTATTGAGGCGGAAGGGGGCTTTGGGCTACACCTTC. Translating it yields CASSLLRRKGALGYTF.

This sequence joins TRBV1 and TRBJ1-1. TRBV1 is tagged as a pseudogene. This CDR3 comprises 18 residues. The CDR3 sequence: CTSSRRKGVGGMNTEAFF. The CDR3 region has the DNA TGCACCAGCAGCAGACGGAAGGGGGTCGGGGGCATGAACACTGAAGCTTTCTTT.

The V and J genes are TRBV10-3 and TRBJ1-1; unclear D gene. Germline CDR1 ENHRY, CDR2 SYGVKD. The CDR3 is 11 amino acids. V gave up 10 bases and J gave up 4 bases, with 10 bases separating them. CDR3 in DNA: TGTGCCACCCAGGCAGGCACTGAAGCTTTCTTT. Protein sequence: CATQAGTEAFF.

The gene calls are TRBV7-8 and TRBJ2-3; D not certain. The CDR3 spans 12 residues. V lost 3 bases, J lost 4 bases, and 5 bases lay in between. Germline values: CDR1 SGHVS, CDR2 FQNEAQ. The DNA for the CDR3 is TGTGCCAGCAGCTTTGGTTCAGATACGCAGTATTTT. Amino acid sequence: CASSFGSDTQYF.

The rearrangement joins TRBV5-1 to TRBJ2-3; the D gene is possibly TRBD1 (6 bases). Per the germline V gene, CDR1 is SGHRS and CDR2 is YFSETQ. V was pared by 0 bases and J by 2 bases, with 10 bases between. The CDR3 has 15 residues. As DNA, the CDR3 is TGCGCCAGCAGCTTGGGGGACACATACACAGATACGCAGTATTTT. Translated, it gives CASSLGDTYTDTQYF.

This clone was detected only once. The chain has TRBV4-2 and TRBJ2-5; 16 bases align to TRBD2. With V trimmed by 4 bases and J by 3 bases, 8 bases remained unmatched. Germline CDR1 and CDR2: LGHNA and YNFKEQ. The length of the CDR3 is 18 residues. The CDR3 is CASSRTGLAGGGEETQYF. CDR3 bases: TGTGCCAGCAGCCGGACGGGACTAGCGGGAGGGGGGGAAGAGACCCAGTACTTC.

The rearrangement joins TRBV4-1 to TRBJ1-1; 8 bases map to TRBD1. This CDR3 is 15 amino acids long. Germline loops: CDR1 MGHRA, CDR2 YSYEKL. The ends lost 1 base at V and 5 bases at J; junction bases unmatched: 6. CDR3 residues: CASSQAHRGRTEAFF. The CDR3 coding sequence is TGCGCCAGCAGCCAAGCCCACAGGGGGAGGACTGAAGCTTTCTTT.

This chain joins TRBV2 and TRBJ2-1, with D unresolved. Germline V gives CDR1 SNHLY, CDR2 FYNNEI. V lost 6 bases and J 7 bases, leaving 7 bases between the germline ends. The CDR3 has 11 residues. The CDR3 DNA is TGTGCCAGCAGGTCTAGGAATGAGCAGTTCTTC. As protein: CASRSRNEQFF.

J is TRBJ1-5 and V is TRBV4-3, with D possibly matching TRBD1 (6 bases). Trimming removed 3 bases at V and 8 bases at J, with 14 bases between. The germline CDR1 and CDR2 sequences are LGHNA and YSLEER. CDR3 length equals 14 residues. CDR3 sequence reads: CASSQLRGREPQHF. The CDR3 DNA is TGCGCCAGCAGCCAGCTCAGGGGTCGGGAGCCCCAGCATTTT.